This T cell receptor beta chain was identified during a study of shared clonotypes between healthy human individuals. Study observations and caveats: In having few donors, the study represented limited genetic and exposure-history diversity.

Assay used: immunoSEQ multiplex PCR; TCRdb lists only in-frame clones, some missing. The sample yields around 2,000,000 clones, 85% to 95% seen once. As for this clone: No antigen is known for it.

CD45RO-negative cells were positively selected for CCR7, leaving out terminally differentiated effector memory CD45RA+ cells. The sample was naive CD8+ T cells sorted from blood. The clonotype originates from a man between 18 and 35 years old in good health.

The CDR3 DNA reads as TGTGCCAGCACCGGGGGGGGCGGCACCGGGGAGCTGTTTTTT. This encodes CASTGGGGTGELFF. The gene calls are TRBV11-2 and TRBJ2-2; 8 nucleotides agree with TRBD2. The CDR3 spans 14 residues. Germline CDR1 SGHAT, CDR2 FQNNGV. J gave up 4 bases and V 7 bases, and 5 bases lay outside the gene matches.